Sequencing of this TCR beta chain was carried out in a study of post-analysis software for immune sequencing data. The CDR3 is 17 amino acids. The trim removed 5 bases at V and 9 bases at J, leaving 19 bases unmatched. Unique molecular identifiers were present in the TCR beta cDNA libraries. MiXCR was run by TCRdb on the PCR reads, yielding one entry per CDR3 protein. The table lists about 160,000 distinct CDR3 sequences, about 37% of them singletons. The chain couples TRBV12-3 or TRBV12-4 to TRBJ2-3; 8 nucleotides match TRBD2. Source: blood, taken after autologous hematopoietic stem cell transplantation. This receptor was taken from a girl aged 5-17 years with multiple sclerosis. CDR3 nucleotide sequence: TGTGCCAGCAGTCCGTCTAAAGCGGGAGTTCGTTTTGTCACGCAGTATTTT. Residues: CASSPSKAGVRFVTQYF.